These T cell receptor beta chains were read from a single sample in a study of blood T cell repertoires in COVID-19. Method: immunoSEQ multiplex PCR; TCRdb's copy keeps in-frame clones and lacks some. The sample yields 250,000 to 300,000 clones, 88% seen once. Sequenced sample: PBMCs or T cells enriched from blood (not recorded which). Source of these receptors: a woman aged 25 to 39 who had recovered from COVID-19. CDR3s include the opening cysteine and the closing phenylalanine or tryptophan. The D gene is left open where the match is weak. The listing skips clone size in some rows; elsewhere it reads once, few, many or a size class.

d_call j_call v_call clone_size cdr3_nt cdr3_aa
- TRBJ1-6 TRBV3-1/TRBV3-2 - TGTGCCAGCAGCCAAACGGGTTACTATAATTCACCCCTCCACTTT CASSQTGYYNSPLHF
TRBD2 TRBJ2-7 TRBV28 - TGTGCCAGCAGTTTATTTTTCGGGGGGTACGAGCAGTACTTC CASSLFFGGYEQYF
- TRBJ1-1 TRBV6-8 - TGTGCCAGCAGTTACTCGCCAGGGATGAACACTGAAGCTTTCTTT CASSYSPGMNTEAFF
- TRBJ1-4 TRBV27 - TGTGCCAGCGCGGGGGGGGAGGTCAATGAAAAACTGTTTTTT CASAGGEVNEKLFF
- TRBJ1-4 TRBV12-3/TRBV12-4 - TGTGCCAGCAGCCATCTAGCGGCAGGGGAACTGTTTTTT CASSHLAAGELFF
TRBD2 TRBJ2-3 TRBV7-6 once TGTGCCAGCGCTATAACAGCGGGGGGGCAGACAGATACGCAGTATTTT CASAITAGGQTDTQYF
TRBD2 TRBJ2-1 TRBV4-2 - TGTGCCAGCAGCCACCGGGAGGCCCACAACTACAATGAGCAGTTCTTC CASSHREAHNYNEQFF
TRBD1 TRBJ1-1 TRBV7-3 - TGTGCCAGCAGCTCGCCGGGACAGGGGTACATGAACACTGAAGCTTTCTTT CASSSPGQGYMNTEAFF
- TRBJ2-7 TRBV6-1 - TGTGCCAGCAGTGAGGCAGGGTGGGCCAACTACGAGCAGTACTTC CASSEAGWANYEQYF
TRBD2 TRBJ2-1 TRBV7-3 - TGTGCCAGCAGCAGGACTAGCGGGAGCCGTTACAATGAGCAGTTCTTC CASSRTSGSRYNEQFF
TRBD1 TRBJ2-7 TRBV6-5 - TGTGCCAGCAACCGACAGGGGTTCTCCTACGAGCAGTACTTC CASNRQGFSYEQYF
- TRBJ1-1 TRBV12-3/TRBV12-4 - TGTGCCAGCAGTTTAGGGGAAGGGGGGGCGGCTTTCTTT CASSLGEGGAAFF
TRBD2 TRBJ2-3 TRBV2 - TGTGCCAGCAGTGAGCAGGGAGGGGATACGCAGTATTTT CASSEQGGDTQYF
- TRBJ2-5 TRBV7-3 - TGTGCCAGCAGCCAAGCTAGGCGGGAGACCCAGTACTTC CASSQARRETQYF
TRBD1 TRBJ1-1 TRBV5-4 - TGTGCCAGCAGCAACCAGGGGGATTGGGTTGAAGCTTTCTTT CASSNQGDWVEAFF
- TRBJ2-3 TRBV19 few TGTGCCAGTAGTCGGGGGATAGATACGCAGTATTTT CASSRGIDTQYF
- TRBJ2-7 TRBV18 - TGTGCCAGCTCACCAAGAGGGTCCTACGAGCAGTACTTC CASSPRGSYEQYF
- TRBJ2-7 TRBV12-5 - TGTGCTAGTGGCCAATCCCAGGTGGTTTACGAGCAGTACTTC CASGQSQVVYEQYF
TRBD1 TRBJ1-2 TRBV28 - TGTGCCAGCAGTTTCTTCTTCTCTTACAGGGGAATGGGCTACACCTTC CASSFFFSYRGMGYTF
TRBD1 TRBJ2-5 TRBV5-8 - TGTGCCAGCAGCCCGGGAGGGACAGGGGAAGAGACCCAGTACTTC CASSPGGTGEETQYF
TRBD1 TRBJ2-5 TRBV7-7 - TGTGCTAGCAGCGCCCAACACCCCGGGACAGGTGAAGAGACCCAGTACTTC CASSAQHPGTGEETQYF
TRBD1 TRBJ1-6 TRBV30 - TGTGCCTGGAGTTGGAGGACAGGGGTGAATTCACCCCTCCACTTT CAWSWRTGVNSPLHF
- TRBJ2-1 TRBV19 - TGTGCCAGTAGTATACTTGCGGTTAACAATGAGCAGTTCTTC CASSILAVNNEQFF
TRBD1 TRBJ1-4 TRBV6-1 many TGTGCCAGCAGTGAAGGGGGACAGGGTTTTGAAAAACTGTTTTTT CASSEGGQGFEKLFF
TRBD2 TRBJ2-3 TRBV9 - TGTGCCAGCAGCGGTAGCGGGACCCCCACAGATACGCAGTATTTT CASSGSGTPTDTQYF
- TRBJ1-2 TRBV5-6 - TGTGCCAGCAGCTGGGGGGTAGTTGGTGGCTACACCTTC CASSWGVVGGYTF
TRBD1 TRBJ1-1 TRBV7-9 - TGTGCCAGCAGCACCCCCGGGACAGGGGACACTGAAGCTTTCTTT CASSTPGTGDTEAFF
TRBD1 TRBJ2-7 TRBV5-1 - TGCGCCAGCAGCTTGGACAGGGGGCCCTACGAGCAGTACTTC CASSLDRGPYEQYF
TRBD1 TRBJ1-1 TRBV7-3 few TGTGCCAGCGGAATGACAGGGTATGGATCTGAAGCTTTCTTT CASGMTGYGSEAFF
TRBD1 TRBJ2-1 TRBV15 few TGTGCCACCAGCATCCAATGGACAGGGTCGGACAATGAGCAGTTCTTC CATSIQWTGSDNEQFF
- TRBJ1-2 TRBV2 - TGTGCCACCGAAGGACAGTCGGTTTATGGCTACACCTTC CATEGQSVYGYTF